One sample yielded the 27 T cell receptor beta chains listed below, sequenced in a study of shared clonotypes between healthy human individuals. Assay used: immunoSEQ multiplex PCR; TCRdb lists only in-frame clones, some missing. Of around 1.1 million clones in the sample, 77% were seen once. The sequenced sample consisted of memory CD4+ T cells from PBMCs. Subset denoted: CD45RA-negative fraction. These receptors originate from a man younger than 35 in good health. Some clones in this sample may be carry-over from other donors' samples.

This clone has only a few counts. This chain uses TRBV7-2 with TRBJ1-1; D gene unclear. V lost 5 bases and J lost 0, with 10 bases in between. CDR3 size: 14 residues. Per the germline V gene, CDR1 is SGHTA and CDR2 is FQGNSA. CDR3 coding DNA: TGTGCCAGCAGCCTCGGGAGTATGAACACTGAAGCTTTCTTT. Translation gives CASSLGSMNTEAFF.

The chain uses TRBV28 and TRBJ2-3, with TRBD2 matching 8 bases. The junction had 2 bases not matched to a gene; V was cut back by 3 bases and J by 0 bases. The CDR3 spans 15 residues. CDR1 and CDR2 (germline): MDHEN, SYDVKM. CDR3 amino acids: CASSFSGASTDTQYF. The CDR3 DNA reads as TGTGCCAGCAGTTTTAGCGGGGCTAGCACAGATACGCAGTATTTT.

This chain links TRBV6-6 with TRBJ2-7; 10 nucleotides line up with TRBD1. Germline loops: CDR1 MNHNY, CDR2 SVGAGI (reference sequence). With V trimmed by 5 bases and J by 2 bases, 6 bases remained unmatched. This CDR3 has 15 amino acids. CDR3 bases: TGTGCCAGCAGTCACCACGGACAGGGGGCCTACGAGCAGTACTTC. Protein product: CASSHHGQGAYEQYF.

The V call is TRBV4-1, the J call TRBJ1-3, with 7 bases aligning to TRBD1. The CDR3 contains 17 residues. CDR1 MGHRA and CDR2 YSYEKL come from the germline V gene. Germline trimming cut 2 bases from V and 7 bases from J; bases unmatched to any gene: 14. The CDR3 protein is CASSQLSTGIYPNTIYF. Here the CDR3 DNA reads TGCGCCAGCAGCCAACTTTCGACAGGGATATACCCCAACACCATATATTTT.

The chain links TRBV9 to TRBJ1-4; 8 nucleotides align to TRBD1. V shed 0 bases, J shed 6 bases, and the junction held 13 bases outside the gene matches. CDR1 is SGDLS and CDR2 is YYNGEE in the germline V gene. This CDR3 has 18 amino acids. The CDR3 here is CASSVGPLSRGRDEKLFF. CDR3 in DNA: TGTGCCAGCAGCGTAGGGCCTTTAAGCAGGGGGCGAGATGAAAAACTGTTTTTT.

The chain combines TRBV15 with TRBJ1-1; possible D gene TRBD1, 5 bases. This CDR3 has 15 amino acids. In germline, CDR1 is LNHNV, CDR2 YYDKDF (reference sequence). V lost 2 bases to trimming and J lost 3 bases, with 13 bases between them. The CDR3 protein is CATSRLSAGDTEAFF. In DNA, the CDR3 is TGTGCCACCAGCAGACTAAGTGCGGGGGACACTGAAGCTTTCTTT.

The chain carries TRBV11-3 and TRBJ2-1; D possibly uses TRBD1 or TRBD2 (6 bases each). V was trimmed by 5 bases and J by 6 bases, leaving 17 bases between them. The CDR3 runs to 15 residues. The germline CDR1 and CDR2 sequences are SGHNT and YENEEA. The CDR3 nucleotides are TGTGCCAGCAGCCACCGGGGGACACGAGCCAATGAGCAGTTCTTC. Its translation: CASSHRGTRANEQFF.

Comment on this clone: A junction boundary mismatches the germline segment, possibly from a read error. This chain links TRBV19 with TRBJ2-5; D may correspond to TRBD1 or TRBD2 (5 bases each). Germline values: CDR1 LNHDA, CDR2 SQIVND (reference sequence). There are 14 residues in the CDR3. The CDR3 sequence: CATREQPYQETKYF. The CDR3 region has the DNA TGTGCCACCAGGGAGCAGCCGTACCAAGAGACCAAGTACTTC.

Note on this clone: Only one base separates this from a far larger clonotype, so it likely reflects a read error. The same CDR3 arises from other DNA sequences in this sample as well. This chain links TRBV7-6 with TRBJ2-1; 12 positions match TRBD2. V lost 5 bases and J lost 0; bases outside the gene matches: 11. Per the germline V gene, CDR1 is SGHVS and CDR2 is FNYEAQ. The CDR3 consists of 19 residues. The CDR3 spells CASSRGALAGGSSYNEQFF. In DNA form, the CDR3 reads TGTGCCAGCAGCCGGGGGGCGCTAGCGGGAGGGAGCTCCTACAATGAGCAGTTCTTC.

The chain is built from TRBV28 and TRBJ2-3; D unresolved. The ends were cut back, 7 bases at V and 6 bases at J, with 17 bases in the middle. From germline, CDR1 is MDHEN and CDR2 SYDVKM. The CDR3 runs to 14 residues. In nucleotides, the CDR3 is TGTGCCAGCACGAGCACAACGATGGTCGATACGCAGTATTTT. Translation: CASTSTTMVDTQYF.

The chain is built from TRBV5-1 and TRBJ2-5; D might be TRBD1 (5 bases). Germline-derived CDR1 and CDR2 are SGHRS and YFSETQ. The CDR3 is 14 residues long. The V end was cut by 4 bases, the J end by 5 bases, with 15 bases between. The CDR3 nucleotides read TGCGCCAGCAGCGGAGCAGGGTCTCGGGAGACCCAGTACTTC. Residues: CASSGAGSRETQYF.

To note about this clone: The junction departs from germline at one end; a sequencing error may be responsible. The V call is TRBV11-2, the J call TRBJ2-5, with D unclear. The CDR3 totals 14 residues. Germline V CDR1 and CDR2: SGHAT, FQNNGV. The CDR3 loop reads CASSLDTSRETQYF. The CDR3 nucleotides are TGTGCCAGCAGCCTAGACACCTCTCGGGAGACCCAGTACTTC.

V usage is TRBV28 and J usage is TRBJ1-2; no firm D call. Germline-derived CDR1 and CDR2 are MDHEN and SYDVKM. The CDR3 is made up of 13 amino acids. V was shortened by 6 bases and J by 4 bases, with 12 bases between the two germline ends. CDR3 residues: CASRPGNVYGYTF. In DNA form, the CDR3 reads TGTGCCAGCAGACCGGGGAACGTCTATGGCTACACCTTC.

This rearrangement joins TRBV14 to TRBJ2-4; unclear D gene. The V gene lost 4 bases and the J gene lost 0 bases, with 7 bases spanning the gap. The CDR3 covers 14 residues. Germline V gene sequence: CDR1 SGHDN, CDR2 FVKESK. This CDR3 reads CASSPNLAKNIQYF. Written as DNA, the CDR3 is TGTGCCAGCAGCCCAAATCTAGCCAAAAACATTCAGTACTTC.

The chain couples TRBV5-5 to TRBJ1-2, with D unclear. CDR1 and CDR2 (germline): SGHKS, YYEKEE (reference sequence). V was shortened by 3 bases and J by 4 bases, with 7 bases between the two germline ends. There are 12 residues in the CDR3. Here the CDR3 reads CASSSDGYGYTF. CDR3 sequence (DNA): TGTGCCAGCAGCTCCGACGGCTATGGCTACACCTTC. Full variable domain (rest looked up from reference TRBV5-5 and TRBJ1-2): DAGVTQSPTHLIKTRGQQVTLRCSPISGHKSVSWYQQVLGQGPQFIFQYYEKEERGRGNFPDRFSARQFPNYSSELNVNALLLGDSALYLCASSSDGYGYTFGSGTRLTVV.

For this clone: Other nucleotide sequences from this sample produce the same CDR3. J is TRBJ1-2 and V is TRBV6-5; possibly TRBD1 for D (6 bases). Germline loops: CDR1 MNHEY, CDR2 SVGAGI. The CDR3 loop spans 15 amino acids. V was pared by 3 bases and J by 8 bases, with 19 bases between. The CDR3 here is CASSYSFGRGGGYTF. CDR3 DNA sequence: TGTGCCAGCAGTTATTCGTTTGGCAGGGGCGGCGGCTACACCTTC.

In its sample, this clone was seen many times. The rearrangement links TRBV5-4 to TRBJ1-4; 9 bases map to TRBD1. J gave up 11 bases and V 0 bases, and 5 bases lay outside the gene matches. This CDR3 comprises 14 residues. From germline, CDR1 is SGHNT and CDR2 YYREEE (reference sequence). This CDR3 reads CASSLGGQGGKLFF. CDR3 bases: TGTGCCAGCAGCTTGGGGGGACAGGGAGGGAAACTGTTTTTT. Full variable domain (missing parts from reference TRBV5-4 and TRBJ1-4): ETGVTQSPTHLIKTRGQQVTLRCSSQSGHNTVSWYQQALGQGPQFIFQYYREEENGRGNFPPRFSGLQFPNYSSELNVNALELDDSALYLCASSLGGQGGKLFFGSGTQLSVL.

The gene calls are TRBV7-9 and TRBJ2-5; 10 bases line up with TRBD2. The DNA end is more similar to TRBJ2-7, so the J call may be wrong. The length of the CDR3 is 18 residues. The V gene's germline CDR1 is SEHNR and CDR2 FQNEAQ (reference sequence). The CDR3 loop is CASSLNLGGLAGEYEQYF. CDR3 coding DNA: TGTGCCAGCAGCTTAAATTTAGGTGGTCTAGCGGGAGAATACGAGCAGTACTTC.

The genes are TRBV4-2 and TRBJ2-2; tentatively, D is TRBD1 (6 bases). The CDR3 is 17 amino acids. Deletions cut 4 bases from V and 1 base from J, with 16 bases between. The germline gives CDR1 LGHNA, CDR2 YNFKEQ. This chain's CDR3 is CASSPPPGRGNTGELFF. In DNA, the CDR3 is TGTGCCAGCAGCCCGCCCCCCGGCAGGGGGAACACCGGGGAGCTGTTTTTT.

The V call is TRBV7-9, the J call TRBJ2-7; D is unresolved. Germline-derived CDR1 and CDR2 are SEHNR and FQNEAQ (reference sequence). The V gene lost 8 bases and the J gene lost 3 bases, with 11 bases spanning the gap. This CDR3 is 12 amino acids long. Here the CDR3 reads CASGIDYYEQYF. CDR3 DNA: TGTGCCAGCGGCATCGATTACTACGAGCAGTACTTC.

This clone turned up a few times. This chain connects TRBV21-1 to TRBJ2-7; the table calls TRBD1, which could not be checked here. TRBV21-1 is a pseudogene segment. This CDR3 region has 17 residues. As DNA, the CDR3 is TGTGCCAGCAGCAAGAATCGGAAGGGCAGGGCCCGCCACGAGCAGTACTTC. Translation: CASSKNRKGRARHEQYF.

In regard to this clone: Other DNA sequences in this specimen translate into the identical CDR3. J is TRBJ1-2 and V is TRBV10-3; a weak D match, TRBD1 (6 bases). This CDR3 region has 13 residues. Trimming took 3 bases from V and 4 from J, leaving 9 bases between them. Germline V CDR1 and CDR2: ENHRY, SYGVKD. CDR3 sequence: CAISEQGSYGYTF. DNA for the CDR3: TGTGCCATCAGTGAACAGGGTTCCTATGGCTACACCTTC.

This clone has a handful of counts. This chain uses TRBV2 with TRBJ1-5; D uncertain. V was clipped by 7 bases and J by 4 bases, with 11 bases between them. Germline assignment: CDR1 SNHLY and CDR2 FYNNEI. The CDR3 is made up of 13 amino acids. The CDR3 region has the DNA TGTGCCAGCACCATAGCCATAAATCAGCCCCAGCATTTT. Amino acids: CASTIAINQPQHF.

The sample holds many counts of this clone. V is TRBV27 and J is TRBJ2-1; 8 positions agree with TRBD1. The trim removed 4 bases at V and 4 bases at J, leaving 3 bases unmatched. Looked up from germline, CDR1 is MNHEY and CDR2 is SMNVEV (reference sequence). The CDR3 extends over 14 amino acids. The DNA of the CDR3 is TGTGCCAGCAGTTCCCGGACAGGGTACAATGAGCAGTTCTTC. Translating it yields CASSSRTGYNEQFF.

The V call is TRBV19, the J call TRBJ1-5, with D tentatively TRBD1 (6 bases). Per germline, CDR1 LNHDA and CDR2 SQIVND (reference sequence). The CDR3 sequence is 15 residues long. Trimming pared 7 bases from V and 6 bases from J, leaving 19 bases between. In DNA, the CDR3 is TGTGCCAGTACCCCTCTCGGGGGGGCGAGTCAGCCCCAGCATTTT. Amino acids: CASTPLGGASQPQHF.

The rearrangement uses TRBV6-5 and TRBJ1-1, with TRBD1 as a possible D gene (5 bases). The ends were cut back, 2 bases at V and 8 bases at J, with 12 bases in the middle. The germline V gene encodes CDR1 MNHEY and CDR2 SVGAGI. The CDR3 is 13 residues long. The CDR3 sequence is CASSYVRGGEAFF. CDR3 DNA sequence: TGTGCCAGCAGTTACGTGAGGGGCGGGGAAGCTTTCTTT.

In its sample, this clone was seen many times. Other nucleotide sequences from this sample produce the same CDR3. This chain connects TRBV7-8 to TRBJ2-6; D uncertain. CDR1 SGHVS and CDR2 FQNEAQ come from the germline V gene. V lost 3 bases to trimming and J lost 2 bases, with 5 bases between them. The CDR3 length is 14 residues. The CDR3 spells CASSLDTGANVLTF. CDR3 nucleotides: TGTGCCAGCAGCTTGGATACTGGGGCCAACGTCCTGACTTTC.